The 20 T cell receptor beta chains below come from one sample, sequenced in a study of blood T cells in healthy people across ages. Through a sample-barcoded 5' primer and a J-beta primer mix, a second PCR was run for roughly 6 to 12 cycles. In TCRdb, the 5' RACE reads were re-called with MiXCR into one record per CDR3 protein. The table records 1.6 million or so distinct CDR3 sequences, about 32% of them present only once. The sequenced sample was blood. These receptors originate from a woman aged 25-40 years in good health.

This clonotype was detected only a few times. The gene calls are TRBV4-2 and TRBJ1-1; D remains ambiguous. CDR3 length: 14 amino acids. CDR1 and CDR2 (germline): LGHNA, YNFKEQ. V shed 0 bases and J shed 1 base, with 6 bases lying between them. The CDR3 nucleotides are TGTGCCAGCAGCCAAGAGGAGGCGAACACTGAAGCTTTCTTT. It is translated as CASSQEEANTEAFF.

Only a few counts were recorded for this clonotype. The rearrangement links TRBV9 to TRBJ2-5; TRBD2 matches 8 bases. Germline V gives CDR1 SGDLS, CDR2 YYNGEE. The CDR3 runs 15 residues. V trimming: 3 bases; J trimming: 1 base; junction bases outside the gene matches: 5. CDR3 loop: CASSGGGLIQETQYF. The CDR3 DNA is TGTGCCAGCAGCGGCGGGGGGCTGATCCAAGAGACCCAGTACTTC.

In its sample, this clonotype was seen many times. The chain has TRBV3-1 and TRBJ1-2, with D hard to call. V was shortened by 2 bases and J by 6 bases, with 10 bases between the two germline ends. The CDR3 sequence is 13 residues long. Looked up from germline, CDR1 is LGHDT and CDR2 is YNNKEL (reference sequence). The CDR3 sequence: CASSQNSGNGYTF. Written as DNA, the CDR3 is TGTGCCAGCAGCCAAAATTCGGGAAATGGCTACACCTTC.

About this clonotype: Mismatch with germline at one junction end may stem from a read error. This chain connects TRBV7-9 to TRBJ2-7; D not certain. The CDR3 consists of 12 residues. The germline CDR1 and CDR2 sequences are SEHNR and FQNEAQ (reference sequence). CDR3 in DNA: TGTTCCAGCAGCTTCGGCAGCTACGAGCAGTACTTC. Amino acid sequence: CSSSFGSYEQYF.

The genes are TRBV6-6 and TRBJ1-1, with a weak D call TRBD1 (6 bases). Trimming removed 2 bases from V and 1 base from J, with 11 bases in between. In germline, CDR1 is MNHNY, CDR2 SVGAGI (reference sequence). The CDR3 contains 15 residues. This CDR3 reads CASSYPLGQNTEAFF. CDR3 DNA sequence: TGTGCCAGCAGTTACCCACTGGGACAGAACACTGAAGCTTTCTTT.

This clonotype was observed a few times. The chain joins TRBV7-2 to TRBJ1-5; D perhaps matches TRBD1 (6 bases). The V and J ends lost 1 base and 5 bases respectively, with 9 bases between them. CDR3 length: 14 amino acids. Looked up from germline, CDR1 is SGHTA and CDR2 is FQGNSA. The chain's CDR3 is CASSLEDRYQPQHF. In DNA form, the CDR3 reads TGTGCCAGCAGCTTAGAGGACAGATATCAGCCCCAGCATTTT.

The J gene is TRBJ2-5, the V gene TRBV20-1; no definite D call. Germline V lookup: CDR1 DFQATT, CDR2 SNEGSKA (reference sequence). The V end was cut by 3 bases, the J end by 1 base, with 15 bases between. The CDR3 has 15 residues. The chain's CDR3 is CSARDLFAAQETQYF. The CDR3 DNA reads as TGCAGTGCTAGGGATCTCTTTGCAGCCCAAGAGACCCAGTACTTC.

The V gene is TRBV28, the J gene TRBJ2-7, with unresolved D. The CDR3 loop spans 15 amino acids. The ends were cut back, 6 bases at V and 0 bases at J, with 15 bases in the middle. The germline V gene has CDR1 MDHEN and CDR2 SYDVKM. Here the CDR3 DNA reads TGTGCCAGCAGCCCAGACTGGGCCAGCTCCTACGAGCAGTACTTC. It codes for CASSPDWASSYEQYF.

Many counts were recorded for this clonotype. The rearrangement uses TRBV2 and TRBJ2-5; D is perhaps TRBD1 or TRBD2 (6 bases each). The CDR3 has 14 residues. V dropped 7 bases and J dropped 2 bases, with 14 bases sitting between them. Looked up from germline, CDR1 is SNHLY and CDR2 is FYNNEI. Here the CDR3 DNA reads TGTGCCAGCACGCGGGACACGGGACAAGAGACCCAGTACTTC. Protein product: CASTRDTGQETQYF.

This clonotype was counted at least ten times. The rearrangement links TRBV29-1 to TRBJ2-3, with 8 bases fitting TRBD2. Germline loops: CDR1 SQVTM, CDR2 ANQGSEA. The CDR3 loop spans 13 amino acids. Trimming took 7 bases from V and 1 from J; bases not matched to a gene: 4. CDR3 DNA: TGCAGCGCCCAGCGGGAGCGCACAGATACGCAGTATTTT. This codes for CSAQRERTDTQYF.

This clonotype has only one observation. The chain carries TRBV4-1 and TRBJ1-2; 7 positions match TRBD1. V lost 3 bases to trimming and J lost 8 bases; unmatched junction nucleotides: 15. Germline V gene data show CDR1 as MGHRA and CDR2 as YSYEKL. The CDR3 length is 16 residues. CDR3 loop: CASSQASTGQFYGYTF. Here the CDR3 DNA reads TGCGCCAGCAGCCAGGCTTCTACGGGACAGTTTTACGGCTACACCTTC.

This clonotype was counted between two and nine times. This rearrangement joins TRBV3-1 to TRBJ2-3; possibly TRBD2 for D (6 bases). This CDR3 is built from 16 residues. Per the germline V gene, CDR1 is LGHDT and CDR2 is YNNKEL (reference sequence). The ends were cut back, 0 bases at V and 0 bases at J, with 10 bases in the middle. Here the CDR3 DNA reads TGTGCCAGCAGCCAAGATCTAGGACTAAGCACAGATACGCAGTATTTT. Its translation is CASSQDLGLSTDTQYF.

The rearrangement links TRBV3-1 to TRBJ2-3, with 12 nucleotides matching TRBD2. CDR1 and CDR2 (germline): LGHDT, YNNKEL (reference sequence). This CDR3 region has 17 residues. J lost 4 bases, V lost 4 bases, and 9 bases had no gene match. CDR3 residues: CASSLGTSGYGADTQYF. The CDR3 coding sequence is TGTGCCAGCAGCCTCGGGACTAGCGGGTATGGCGCAGATACGCAGTATTTT.

The chain carries TRBV20-1 and TRBJ2-7; possibly TRBD2 for D (5 bases). CDR1 DFQATT and CDR2 SNEGSKA come from the germline V gene (reference sequence). There are 14 residues in the CDR3. V lost 5 bases and J lost 3, with 17 bases in between. CDR3 coding DNA: TGCAGTGCTGGAGCCGCTAGCCGGGGCTACGAGCAGTACTTC. Residues: CSAGAASRGYEQYF.

This clonotype was counted only a few times. The rearrangement joins TRBV7-9 to TRBJ2-3; D remains unclear. This CDR3 has 11 amino acids. Germline loops: CDR1 SEHNR, CDR2 FQNEAQ (reference sequence). V was cut by 9 bases and J by 3 bases, with 7 bases left in between. CDR3 coding DNA: TGTGCCAGTTACTTGACAGATACGCAGTATTTT. Protein: CASYLTDTQYF.

This clonotype appeared a few times. V and J are TRBV12-3 or TRBV12-4 and TRBJ1-5; a possible D gene is TRBD1 (5 bases). Trimming stripped 7 bases from V and 4 bases from J, with 14 bases between. The CDR3 loop spans 14 amino acids. The CDR3 sequence is CASTGGEKNQPQHF. CDR3 in DNA: TGTGCCAGCACCGGGGGGGAGAAGAATCAGCCCCAGCATTTT.

This chain links TRBV3-1 with TRBJ2-7; TRBD1 aligns across 10 bases. Germline V gene data show CDR1 as LGHDT and CDR2 as YNNKEL (reference sequence). CDR3 size: 15 residues. With 1 base clipped from V and 6 bases from J, the junction kept 6 bases outside the gene matches. The CDR3 bases are TGTGCCAGCAGCCAAGCCGGGACAGGGGAGCTCGAGCAGTACTTC. Translating gives CASSQAGTGELEQYF.

This clonotype was seen only a few times. This chain connects TRBV20-1 to TRBJ2-5, with no clear D. Trimming removed 2 bases at V and 5 bases at J, with 9 bases between. The CDR3 length is 12 residues. Germline CDR1 reads DFQATT; CDR2 reads SNEGSKA (reference sequence). The CDR3 DNA follows: TGCAGTGCTAGACCAGTCGTGGAGACCCAGTACTTC. It yields the protein CSARPVVETQYF.

The chain is built from TRBV7-3 and TRBJ2-3; TRBD2 might be the D (5 bases). With 5 bases removed from V and 6 bases from J, the gap between germline ends came to 18 bases. The CDR3 sequence is 15 residues long. Germline-derived CDR1 and CDR2 are SGHTA and FQGTGA. The CDR3 nucleotides read TGTGCCAGCAGCCCGAGGAGAGGGATGCCGGATACGCAGTATTTT. Translated: CASSPRRGMPDTQYF.

Regarding this clonotype: This may stem from a read error, because a much larger clone lies one nucleotide away. The chain is built from TRBV5-1 and TRBJ2-7, with D unclear. Trimming left V 5 bases short and J 1 base short, with 13 bases between. Germline values: CDR1 SGHRS, CDR2 YFSETQ. This CDR3 contains 14 residues. The CDR3 bases are TGCGCCAGCAGTTGGCAGTTTCGATCCTACGAGCAGTACTTC. Protein: CASSWQFRSYEQYF. The full variable domain, in which reference TRBV5-1 and TRBJ2-7 provide the parts outside the CDR3, is KAGVTQTPRYLIKTRGQQVTLSCSPISGHRSVSWYQQTPGQGLQFLFEYFSETQRNKGNFPGRFSGRQFSNSRSEMNVSTLELGDSALYLCASSWQFRSYEQYFGPGTRLTVT.